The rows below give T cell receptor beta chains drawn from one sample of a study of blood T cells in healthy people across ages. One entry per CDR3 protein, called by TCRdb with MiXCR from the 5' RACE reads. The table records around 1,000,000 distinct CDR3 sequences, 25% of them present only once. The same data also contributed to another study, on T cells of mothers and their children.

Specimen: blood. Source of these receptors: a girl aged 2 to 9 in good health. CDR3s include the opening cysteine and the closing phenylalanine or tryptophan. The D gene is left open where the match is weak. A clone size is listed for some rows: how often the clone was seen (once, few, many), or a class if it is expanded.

TGTGCCATCAGGACCGGACTAGCGGGGGGCACAGATACGCAGTATTTT	CAIRTGLAGGTDTQYF	TRBV10-3	TRBJ2-3	16	TRBD2	.
TGCGCCAGCAGCCAAGGATGGACTAGCGGGGGTTCAGATACGCAGTATTTT	CASSQGWTSGGSDTQYF	TRBV4-3	TRBJ2-3	17	TRBD2	few
TGCGCCAGCAGCGGACAGGCAACCAAAAACATTCAGTACTTC	CASSGQATKNIQYF	TRBV5-1	TRBJ2-4	14	TRBD1	few
TGTGCCAGCAGCTTAAAAGGCTATTACGAGCAGTACTTC	CASSLKGYYEQYF	TRBV7-9	TRBJ2-7	13	.	few
TGTGCCATCACCCCAGAACAAGGAGAGACCCAGTACTTC	CAITPEQGETQYF	TRBV10-3	TRBJ2-5	13	.	few
TGTGCCAGCAGCGTAGAGTCTAGCGGGGCAGAGACCCAGTACTTC	CASSVESSGAETQYF	TRBV9	TRBJ2-5	15	TRBD2	few
TGTGCCATCAGTGAAGGAGGTACTGAAGCTTTCTTT	CAISEGGTEAFF	TRBV10-3	TRBJ1-1	12	.	.
TGTGCCAGCATCGGAAGCACAGGGGAAAGAAATGAGCAGTTCTTC	CASIGSTGERNEQFF	TRBV2	TRBJ2-1	15	TRBD1	many
TGTGCCAGCAGCCCCTCCTCGTTTCGTCCCCCCGGGGAGCTGTTTTTT	CASSPSSFRPPGELFF	TRBV7-3	TRBJ2-2	16	.	.
TGTGCCAGCAGTTCCACAGGGGCCAATCAGCCCCAGCATTTT	CASSSTGANQPQHF	TRBV6-2/TRBV6-3	TRBJ1-5	14	TRBD1	few
TGTGCCAGCAGGCCTCTACTAGCGGGAGACGACGAGCAGTACTTC	CASRPLLAGDDEQYF	TRBV6-5	TRBJ2-7	15	TRBD2	few
TGTGCCAGCGACCTGGGGGGTGGGGATGAGCAGTTCTTC	CASDLGGGDEQFF	TRBV5-6	TRBJ2-1	13	.	once
TGTGCTAGCAGCTTAACACTCGGGACAGAGTACGAGCAGTACTTC	CASSLTLGTEYEQYF	TRBV7-7	TRBJ2-7	15	TRBD1	few
TGTGCCAGCAGTCGGGACAGGGGTAGCGATACGCAGTATTTT	CASSRDRGSDTQYF	TRBV2	TRBJ2-3	14	TRBD1	.
TGTGCCAGCAGCTCAGGGGACGCTGAAGCTTTCTTT	CASSSGDAEAFF	TRBV9	TRBJ1-1	12	.	many
TGTGCCAGCAGCCAACTACGACAGAGGGCCTACGAGCAGTACTTC	CASSQLRQRAYEQYF	TRBV4-2	TRBJ2-7	15	.	.
TGTGCCAGTAGTATGGGGGGCCTAGCTAACGAGCAGTTCTTC	CASSMGGLANEQFF	TRBV19	TRBJ2-1	14	.	.
TGCAGTGCCGCCGGACAGGGGCTGGGTCAGCCCCAGCATTTT	CSAAGQGLGQPQHF	TRBV20-1	TRBJ1-5	14	TRBD1	.
TGTGCCACCAGCAACCCGTGGCGGGGCAGTTCCTACAATGAGCAGTTCTTC	CATSNPWRGSSYNEQFF	TRBV15	TRBJ2-1	17	.	.
TGTGCCAGCAGTAACCAGCCCTCCGGGGAGCTGTTTTTT	CASSNQPSGELFF	TRBV6-6	TRBJ2-2	13	.	few
TGTGCCAGCAGCTTAGTGGGGGCGGAAGAGACCCAGTACTTC	CASSLVGAEETQYF	TRBV7-3	TRBJ2-5	14	.	few
TGTGCCAGCAGTTTCCTCAGCCCCTTGAGTGCCATGAATGAGCAGTTCTTC	CASSFLSPLSAMNEQFF	TRBV12-3/TRBV12-4	TRBJ2-1	17	.	few
TGCAGTGCTTCTGGTAGCGGGACCGGTTCCTACAATGAGCAGTTCTTC	CSASGSGTGSYNEQFF	TRBV20-1	TRBJ2-1	16	TRBD2	.
TGCAGCGTTGAAGGGCGGGGGGCAAGCAATGAGCAGTTCTTC	CSVEGRGASNEQFF	TRBV29-1	TRBJ2-1	14	TRBD2	.
TGTGCCAGCAGCCAAGGGACAGGGAATCGGTTCGATGAGCAGTTCTTC	CASSQGTGNRFDEQFF	TRBV4-2	TRBJ2-1	16	TRBD1	few
TGCGCCAGCAGCTTCGGGGGGAATACGCAGTATTTT	CASSFGGNTQYF	TRBV10-2	TRBJ2-3	12	TRBD2	.
TGTGCCTGCAGCTTATTTCCTCGACTCGGGGAGACCCAGTACTTC	CACSLFPRLGETQYF	TRBV11-2	TRBJ2-5	15	.	.
TGCGCCAGCACCCTATGGGCAGATACGCAGTATTTT	CASTLWADTQYF	TRBV10-2	TRBJ2-3	12	.	.
TGTGCCAGCGGTTACAGGGGTCTCTACGAGCAGTACTTC	CASGYRGLYEQYF	TRBV27	TRBJ2-7	13	TRBD1	.
TGCAGTGCTAGTTCCTATCTAAACTCTGGCCTGGACAGCTCCTACGAGCAGTACTTC	CSASSYLNSGLDSSYEQYF	TRBV20-1	TRBJ2-7	19	.	.
TGCGCCAGCAGCCAACCCGACAGTACCTGGGGGACCCAGTACTTC	CASSQPDSTWGTQYF	TRBV4-3	TRBJ2-5	15	.	few
TGCGCCAGCAGCTTTAATCAGGTGGCCGGGGATGAGCAGTTCTTC	CASSFNQVAGDEQFF	TRBV5-1	TRBJ2-1	15	.	.
TGTGCCAGCAGCCAAGGGTCCTATAGCAATCAGCCCCAGCATTTT	CASSQGSYSNQPQHF	TRBV4-2	TRBJ1-5	15	.	few
TGCGCCAGCAGCTCTGTAGAGGTTTCCTACGAGCAGTACTTC	CASSSVEVSYEQYF	TRBV5-1	TRBJ2-7	14	.	few
TGCAGCGTTGAAGGCCCCCCCGTGGGGGCTGGCGGGGAAAAACTGTTTTTT	CSVEGPPVGAGGEKLFF	TRBV29-1	TRBJ1-4	17	.	few
TGTGCCAGCTATTCGGGACAGCCCTTCTCCTACAATGAGCAGTTCTTC	CASYSGQPFSYNEQFF	TRBV28	TRBJ2-1	16	TRBD1	few
TGTGCCAGCTCACCACTACTAGCGGTTTACAATGAGCAGTTCTTC	CASSPLLAVYNEQFF	TRBV18	TRBJ2-1	15	TRBD2	few
TGTGCCAGCAGAAATCTCAGCTTTATATCCTACAATGAGCAGTTCTTC	CASRNLSFISYNEQFF	TRBV12-3/TRBV12-4	TRBJ2-1	16	.	.
TGTGCCAGCTCACCAGCGGGGGCAGAGACCCAGTACTTC	CASSPAGAETQYF	TRBV18	TRBJ2-5	13	.	.
TGCGCCGGCCGGCCGGATGTAGGAAAAACAGATACGCAGTATTTT	CAGRPDVGKTDTQYF	TRBV5-1	TRBJ2-3	15	.	few
TGCAGCGTTGTATCCGAGCTGGGAGAGACCCAGTACTTC	CSVVSELGETQYF	TRBV29-1	TRBJ2-5	13	.	few
TGTGCCAGCAGTTCATCGACTAGCGGTTCCTCTAGCACAGATACGCAGTATTTT	CASSSSTSGSSSTDTQYF	TRBV6-4	TRBJ2-3	18	TRBD2	few
TGTGCCAGCAGCTTAAATCTCGAGACAGAGCTATACGAGCAGTACTTC	CASSLNLETELYEQYF	TRBV11-2	TRBJ2-7	16	.	.
TGCGCCAGCAGCCAAGACGTCGCTTCTTTCTATGGCTACACCTTC	CASSQDVASFYGYTF	TRBV4-1	TRBJ1-2	15	.	.
TGTGCCAGCAGCTTAGAAGTCTACTCCTACGAGCAGTACTTC	CASSLEVYSYEQYF	TRBV11-2	TRBJ2-7	14	.	few
TGCGCCAGCAGCTTGCCCCGGGACAGGGATGAAAAACTGTTTTTT	CASSLPRDRDEKLFF	TRBV5-1	TRBJ1-4	15	TRBD1	many
TGTGCCAGCAGTTTAGTAGCAGGGAAATCCCACGAGCAGTACTTC	CASSLVAGKSHEQYF	TRBV28	TRBJ2-7	15	.	.
TGCAGCGCCGCGGGACACTCCTACGAGCAGTACTTC	CSAAGHSYEQYF	TRBV29-1	TRBJ2-7	12	.	.
TGTGCCAGCAGCCCGTACGGACAGATCTACAACTATGGCTACACCTTC	CASSPYGQIYNYGYTF	TRBV3-1	TRBJ1-2	16	.	few
TGCGCCAGCAGCTTGGAGGTCGGAGCCTCAGGCTACACCTTC	CASSLEVGASGYTF	TRBV5-1	TRBJ1-2	14	.	few
TGCAGCGTTGGAAGACTAATCTTACCCGATGAGCAGTTCTTC	CSVGRLILPDEQFF	TRBV29-1	TRBJ2-1	14	.	.
TGTGCCAACAGCCCGGGACCCATGAACACTGAAGCTTTCTTT	CANSPGPMNTEAFF	TRBV7-3	TRBJ1-1	14	.	.
TGTGCCACCGGTCCTAGATTAGAAAAACTGTTTTTT	CATGPRLEKLFF	TRBV28	TRBJ1-4	12	.	.
TGTGCCAGCAGCTTAGGTCCAGCGGGAGGATCAGATACGCAGTATTTT	CASSLGPAGGSDTQYF	TRBV11-2	TRBJ2-3	16	TRBD2	.